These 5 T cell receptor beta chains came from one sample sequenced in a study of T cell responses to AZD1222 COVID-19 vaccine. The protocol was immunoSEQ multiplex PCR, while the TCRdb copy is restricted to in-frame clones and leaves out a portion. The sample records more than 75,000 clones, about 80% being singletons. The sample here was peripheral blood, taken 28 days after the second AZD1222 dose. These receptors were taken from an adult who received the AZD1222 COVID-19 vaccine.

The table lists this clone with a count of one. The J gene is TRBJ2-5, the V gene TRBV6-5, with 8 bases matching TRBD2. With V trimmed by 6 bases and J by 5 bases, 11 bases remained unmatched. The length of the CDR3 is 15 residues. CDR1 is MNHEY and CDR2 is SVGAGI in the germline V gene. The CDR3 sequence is CASRPQRGRGETQYF. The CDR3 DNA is TGTGCCAGCAGACCCCAGCGGGGGCGTGGGGAGACCCAGTACTTC.

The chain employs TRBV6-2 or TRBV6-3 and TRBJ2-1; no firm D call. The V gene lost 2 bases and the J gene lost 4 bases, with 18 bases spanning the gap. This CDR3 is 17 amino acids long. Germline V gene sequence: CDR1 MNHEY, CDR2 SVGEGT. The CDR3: CASSYGLGPTAYNEQFF. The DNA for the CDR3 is TGTGCCAGCAGTTACGGGCTAGGGCCGACGGCGTACAATGAGCAGTTCTTC.

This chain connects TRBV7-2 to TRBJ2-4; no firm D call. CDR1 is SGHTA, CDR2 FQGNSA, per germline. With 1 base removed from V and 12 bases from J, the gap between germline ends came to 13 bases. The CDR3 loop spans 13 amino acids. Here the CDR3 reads CASSLGTGADQYF. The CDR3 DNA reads TGTGCCAGCAGCTTAGGGACCGGCGCAGATCAGTACTTC.

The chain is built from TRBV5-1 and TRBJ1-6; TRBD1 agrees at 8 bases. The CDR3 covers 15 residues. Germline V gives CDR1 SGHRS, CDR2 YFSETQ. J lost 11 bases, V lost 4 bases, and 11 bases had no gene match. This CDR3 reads CASSPEGQGSPPLHF. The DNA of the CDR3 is TGCGCCAGCAGCCCGGAAGGACAGGGTTCGCCACCCCTCCACTTT. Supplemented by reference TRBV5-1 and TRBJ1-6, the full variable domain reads KAGVTQTPRYLIKTRGQQVTLSCSPISGHRSVSWYQQTPGQGLQFLFEYFSETQRNKGNFPGRFSGRQFSNSRSEMNVSTLELGDSALYLCASSPEGQGSPPLHFGNGTRLTVT.

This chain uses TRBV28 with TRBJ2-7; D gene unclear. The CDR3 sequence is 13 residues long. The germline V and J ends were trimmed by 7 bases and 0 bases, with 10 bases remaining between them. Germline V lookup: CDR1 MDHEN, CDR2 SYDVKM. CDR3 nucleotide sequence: TGTGCCAGCAACGTGGGGAACTCCTACGAGCAGTACTTC. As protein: CASNVGNSYEQYF.